The clone carrying this T cell receptor beta chain was counted a few times. Quantitative barcoded 5'-RACE was used to prepare TCR beta libraries. TCRdb re-called the 5' RACE reads through MiXCR, storing one row per CDR3 protein. The profile covers a few hundred thousand distinct CDR3 sequences, with about 10% appearing a single time and roughly a fifth taken by the ten largest. The data were obtained in a study of CD8 T cells in ankylosing spondylitis. CDR3 size: 13 residues. V lost 0 bases to trimming and J lost 7 bases; unmatched junction nucleotides: 2. The germline gives CDR1 SEHNR, CDR2 FQNEAQ (reference sequence).

The sequence derives from a male donor with ankylosing spondylitis or in good health (not recorded which). The chain is built from TRBV7-9 and TRBJ1-1; 7 nucleotides align to TRBD1. The sample taken for sequencing was blood, either unsorted or a sorted T cell fraction (not recorded which). CDR3 sequence (DNA): TGTGCCAGCAGCTTAGCCGGGGACAGTGAAGCTTTCTTT. Protein product: CASSLAGDSEAFF. Supplemented by reference TRBV7-9 and TRBJ1-1, the full variable domain reads DTGVSQNPRHKITKRGQNVTFRCDPISEHNRLYWYRQTLGQGPEFLTYFQNEAQLEKSRLLSDRFSAERPKGSFSTLEIQRTEQGDSAMYLCASSLAGDSEAFFGQGTRLTVV.